The following is a TCR beta chain sequence with its context. The antigen remains unidentified. These data are taken from a study of cytomegalovirus exposure and HLA in healthy donors. Between the trimmed V and J ends, which lost 4 bases and 4 bases, there was a span of 19 bases. The CDR3 consists of 16 residues. The germline V gene encodes CDR1 SGHRS and CDR2 YFSETQ. General study points: Per a prior analysis, the majority of TCR beta V segments were productive roughly 90% or roughly 30% of the time. Researchers had no immune exposure information except CMV serostatus available. In a later analysis, several top co-occurrence clusters appeared linked to parvovirus B19, influenza, CMV and Epstein-Barr virus.

The study ran its PCR with 60 Vbeta and 13 Jbeta primers. Measured with immunoSEQ multiplex PCR; TCRdb has only the in-frame clones, and not every one. The repertoire holds 120,000 to 150,000 clones, with roughly 80% as singletons. In nominal health when sampled, donors likely had unrecorded immune exposures nonetheless. The TCR originated in a woman aged 45-65 years in good health and CMV-seropositive. The sequenced sample consisted of PBMCs. The V call is TRBV5-1, the J call TRBJ2-3, with TRBD1 as a possible D gene (6 bases). This CDR3 reads CASSLTKQGGPDTQYF. The CDR3 region has the DNA TGCGCCAGCAGCCTCACAAAACAGGGCGGCCCAGATACGCAGTATTTT. The variable domain in full, completed from reference TRBV5-1 and TRBJ2-3, reads KAGVTQTPRYLIKTRGQQVTLSCSPISGHRSVSWYQQTPGQGLQFLFEYFSETQRNKGNFPGRFSGRQFSNSRSEMNVSTLELGDSALYLCASSLTKQGGPDTQYFGPGTRLTVL.